This TCR beta chain was identified in a study of regulatory T cells in long-lasting Graves disease (TCRdb year 2021). Regarding the research as a whole: Patients with newly diagnosed Graves' disease had been on antithyroid drugs for under 3 months. The study was registered as a clinical trial and conducted in China. Patients with persistent Graves' disease were compared with patients with newly diagnosed Graves' disease using TCR sequencing and RNA sequencing of peripheral blood. A total of around 35 samples underwent TCR sequencing: around 13 from persistent and about 20 from newly diagnosed Graves' disease patients.

The investigation overall reported the following: As a limitation, the authors acknowledged that the small sample size may reduce accuracy. Only peripheral blood was studied, because thyroid tissue, the primary lesion, was inaccessible. Sequencing and analysis were limited to the TCR beta chain. A larger number of public clonotypes was shared among persistent patients (fewer than 3,000) than among newly diagnosed patients (around 970). Preferential use of TRBV28, TRBJ1-2 and TRBJ2-5 was observed in persistent disease, whereas TRBV20-1 and TRBJ2-1 were favored in newly diagnosed disease. Persistent Graves' disease patients showed lower TCR Shannon entropy and fewer highly expanded clones than newly diagnosed patients, suggesting clonal expansion.

Concerning this clonotype: The antigen this receptor binds is unknown. There are no base qualities to consult, and no much larger clone falls within one base.

Germline trimming amounts to 6 bases on V and 4 bases on J, with 15 as the count of junction bases outside the gene matches. The CDR3 runs 17 amino acids, cysteine and phenylalanine included. Only the CDR3 DNA stays, 51 bases, in frame from base 1. CDR1 ENHRY and CDR2 SYGVKD are derived from the germline V gene. The library was made by multiplex PCR. Sequencing was carried out with an Illumina HiSeq 4000. To build TCR beta libraries, CDR3 regions were amplified by Arm-PCR using iRepertoire HTBI primers. PCR products were gel purified before sequencing. For the original study's pipeline: Gene usage analysis of CDR3 amino acid clonotypes relied on the approximately 68 TRBV and 15 or so TRBJ segments identified across samples. Filtered high-quality paired reads were merged into contigs using COPE and FqMerger. BLAST was used to align contigs to the IMGT TRBV, TRBD and TRBJ reference genes, and CDR3 was defined following IMGT. Any clonotype with a frequency above 0.1% was counted as a highly expanded clone. Repertoire diversity was measured by Shannon entropy, and V-J evenness by the Gini coefficient. A clonotype was considered public if more than one individual shared it. The public reads were quality trimmed at Q25 with fastp and then assembled into clones with MiXCR by TCRdb, keeping productive beta chains. Entries are consolidated by CDR3 protein sequence, retaining the most common genes and DNA. These V and J calls originate from TCRdb's pipeline instead of the authors' own analysis. The sample profile shows hundreds of thousands of distinct CDR3 sequences; under 20% of them were found once. Clones ranked in the top ten supply more than 15% of the sample.

The intended sense of this specimen's time point label: newly diagnosed GD, antithyroid drugs for less than 3 months. For both TCR sequencing and RNA sequencing, RNA was extracted from PBMCs in TRIzol. The diagnosis of Graves' disease followed American Thyroid Association guidelines. Patients for the study were recruited at an endocrinology department in Xi'an, China. From each patient, 8 to 10 milliliters of peripheral blood was collected into an EDTA anticoagulant tube. Ficoll Paque Plus density gradient separation was used to isolate PBMCs, and no further T cell sorting was performed. An Agilent 2100 Bioanalyzer and agarose gel were used to check RNA quality, and a NanoDrop 2000 was used to measure RNA concentration. This same sample was also part of a study on T cells in Graves' hyperthyroidism and ophthalmopathy. Reported in the second study: Stable Graves' hyperthyroidism was defined as the absence of progression to ophthalmopathy over 18 months of follow-up. The hyperthyroidism patients were between 18 and 65 years old and newly diagnosed, with a disease duration of less than 2 months. Any patient with an uncontrolled infection, another autoimmune disease, pregnancy or lactation was excluded. Diagnoses relied on clinical symptoms, serum thyroxine and TRAb, thyroid ultrasound and orbital computed tomography. A first-round RT-PCR of the TCR CDR3 used the HTBI primer set with the Qiagen OneStep RT-PCR kit. Most expanded thyroid clonotypes (frequency above 0.001) were also detected in blood, suggesting blood repertoires may reflect thyroid immune responses. In cross-validation, a model built on a 13 V-J signature told ophthalmopathy apart from stable hyperthyroidism with roughly 87% sensitivity and 81% to 82% specificity, and in testing the same model reached 80%/75%. During validation, the model predicted progression to ophthalmopathy a median of roughly six months ahead of onset, with almost 71% sensitivity and almost 75% specificity. TCR V-J signatures able to tell the groups apart were searched for in a discovery cohort of more than 90 patients, of whom 40 to 45 had Graves' ophthalmopathy and about 60 had stable Graves' hyperthyroidism. An independent validation cohort of under 20 hyperthyroidism patients and 17 patients who later progressed to ophthalmopathy tested prospective prediction of ophthalmopathy. The 100 discovery patients were randomly split 7:3 into training and test sets. In about six Graves' hyperthyroidism patients, the study also compared T-cell repertoires from thyroid tissue with T-cell repertoires from blood. After sampling, hyperthyroidism patients received methimazole starting at 30 mg daily, and ophthalmopathy patients received high-dose intravenous methylprednisolone. Libraries were constructed in a second round of multiplex PCR, after which size selection and purification were carried out. Sequencing of the libraries was done on an Illumina HiSeq2000 using paired-end 100 bp reads. Raw data were processed with SOAPnuke, discarding reads with adapters, uncalled bases, mean Phred below 15, or no exact constant-primer or identifier match. High-quality paired reads were merged using COPE v1.2.5, and each unique nucleotide sequence was defined as a clonotype. MiTCR v1.1 was used to align clonotypes to the IMGT TRBV, TRBD and TRBJ reference segments. Only V-J combinations with frequency above 0.0001, covering 99% to 99.2% of repertoires, were analysed. The TCS score was defined as F50 (clonal expansion) divided by E x V (chaos), with BLOSUM62-based TCRdist calculated between CDR3 peptides within each V-J. Welch's t-statistics and random forest reduced several hundred V-J features to 13, which were used in a naive Bayes classifier (R e1071). No statistical method was used to set the sample size in advance, and investigators knew the group allocation. The paper describes TCR Vbeta CDR3 sequencing of fewer than 150 peripheral blood samples, made up of 43 ophthalmopathy patients, some 76 hyperthyroidism patients and roughly 17 progressor patients.

This TCR derives from a woman aged 25 to 39 with Graves disease. Donor details come from another sample of the same person, matched by shared clones. In this chain, TRBV10-3 is recombined with TRBJ2-1, with 7 central nucleotides matching TRBD2. The sequences come from peripheral blood mononuclear cells (PBMCs), collected at new diagnosis, from a patient treated with antithyroid drugs. The sequence in DNA is TGTGCCATCAGCCCGGGGGAGGGCCGTTCGTCATACAATGAGCAGTTCTTC. It translates as CAISPGEGRSSYNEQFF.